The rows below give T cell receptor beta chains drawn from one sample of a study of cytomegalovirus exposure and HLA in healthy donors. TCRdb's copy holds only in-frame clones and misses some; the assay was immunoSEQ multiplex PCR. This sample carries some 77,000 clones, 75% to 85% of them seen once, and the ten largest clones take 32%. The material sequenced was PBMCs. The receptors stem from a man between 45 and 60 years old in good health and CMV-seropositive. The CDR3 runs from the conserved cysteine through the conserved F or W. Fields, in order: clone size, J gene, D gene, V gene, CDR3 protein, CDR3 DNA. D genes are given only for firm matches. A clone size is listed for some rows: how often the clone was seen (once, few, many), or a class if it is expanded.

once,TRBJ2-7,TRBD1,TRBV19,CASSFGTVHEQYF,TGTGCCAGTAGTTTCGGGACAGTCCACGAGCAGTACTTC
NA,TRBJ2-7,NA,TRBV7-2,CASSFSSYEQYF,TGTGCCAGCAGCTTCAGCTCCTACGAGCAGTACTTC
few,TRBJ2-1,TRBD1,TRBV6-4,CASSALTGGRSEQFF,TGTGCCAGCAGTGCCCTCACAGGGGGTCGAAGTGAGCAGTTCTTC
NA,TRBJ1-3,NA,TRBV25-1,CASSVHPSGNTIYF,TGTGCCAGCAGTGTTCATCCTAGTGGAAACACCATATATTTT
NA,TRBJ1-2,NA,TRBV18,CASSPNGGDHYGYTF,TGTGCCAGCTCACCAAACGGCGGAGATCATTATGGCTACACCTTC
NA,TRBJ1-4,NA,TRBV10-3,CAISDPLGAHEKLFF,TGTGCCATCAGTGACCCCCTGGGGGCGCACGAAAAACTGTTTTTT
NA,TRBJ2-5,NA,TRBV4-1,CASSQDPRGETQYF,TGCGCCAGCAGCCAAGATCCAAGGGGAGAGACCCAGTACTTC
NA,TRBJ2-1,TRBD2,TRBV7-2,CASSLEGTSGRYYNEQFF,TGTGCCAGCAGCTTAGAGGGAACTAGCGGGAGGTATTACAATGAGCAGTTCTTC
few,TRBJ2-3,NA,TRBV6-4,CASSREGDTDTQYF,TGTGCCAGCAGTCGTGAGGGGGACACAGATACGCAGTATTTT
few,TRBJ2-6,NA,TRBV9,CASSVGGNSGANVLTF,TGTGCCAGCAGCGTAGGAGGGAACTCTGGGGCCAACGTCCTGACTTTC
NA,TRBJ2-7,NA,TRBV4-1,CASSRVGQPYEQYF,TGCGCCAGCAGCCGAGTCGGACAGCCCTACGAGCAGTACTTC
NA,TRBJ2-2,NA,TRBV18,CASSPQGNTGELFF,TGTGCCAGCTCACCTCAGGGGAACACCGGGGAGCTGTTTTTT
NA,TRBJ1-2,TRBD1,TRBV30,CAWSVQGRSYGYTF,TGTGCCTGGAGTGTACAGGGGCGTAGCTATGGCTACACCTTC
NA,TRBJ2-1,NA,TRBV5-1,CASSPGDSYNEQFF,TGCGCCAGCTCCCCCGGGGACTCCTACAATGAGCAGTTCTTC
NA,TRBJ2-7,TRBD1,TRBV5-1,CASSWDRGYEQYF,TGCGCCAGCAGCTGGGACAGGGGCTACGAGCAGTACTTC
few,TRBJ2-1,NA,TRBV7-9,CSSSLTITTYNEQFF,TGTTCCAGCAGCCTGACTATCACAACCTACAATGAGCAGTTCTTC
NA,TRBJ2-5,NA,TRBV29-1,CSGAGLETQYF,TGCAGCGGGGCGGGGCTGGAGACCCAGTACTTC
NA,TRBJ1-6,NA,TRBV2,CASTEQGGSSYNSPLHF,TGTGCCAGCACTGAGCAGGGTGGTAGCTCCTATAATTCACCCCTCCACTTT
NA,TRBJ2-3,NA,TRBV11-2,CASSSTVTDTQYF,TGTGCCAGCAGCTCGACAGTCACAGATACGCAGTATTTT
NA,TRBJ2-1,NA,TRBV18,CASSSGQLKSNEQFF,TGTGCCAGCTCATCCGGACAGTTAAAGTCCAATGAGCAGTTCTTC
few,TRBJ2-5,TRBD2,TRBV19,CASSIRGLAGGPLEETQYF,TGTGCCAGTAGTATAAGGGGCCTAGCGGGAGGGCCGTTGGAGGAGACCCAGTACTTC
few,TRBJ2-1,NA,TRBV7-9,CASSQTSFSYNEQFF,TGTGCCAGCAGCCAAACTAGCTTCTCCTACAATGAGCAGTTCTTC
few,TRBJ2-6,NA,TRBV15,CATSRDDQTGWANGLTF,TGTGCCACCAGCAGAGATGACCAGACAGGTTGGGCCAACGGCCTGACTTTC